This is a list of T cell receptor beta chains from one sample in a study of cytomegalovirus exposure and HLA in healthy donors. Here immunoSEQ multiplex PCR was the method, and the copy in TCRdb shows in-frame clones only, minus some. The data show approximately 190,000 clones, 75% to 90% seen once. The source material was PBMCs. Receptors originate from a man in his forties or fifties in good health and CMV-seropositive. Both conserved end residues are part of each CDR3. D genes are given only for firm matches. Rows give clone size only sometimes, using once, few, many, or a class for an expanded clone.

D gene	clone size	V gene	J gene	CDR3 DNA	CDR3 protein
-	-	TRBV5-1	TRBJ1-2	TGCGCCAGCAGCTTGGAACCCCACGGTGTCTATGGCTACACCTTC	CASSLEPHGVYGYTF
-	once	TRBV4-2	TRBJ1-2	TGTGCCAGCAGCCAAGCCGGGGGGCAGTTTGGCTACACCTTC	CASSQAGGQFGYTF
-	once	TRBV7-9	TRBJ2-1	TGTGCCAGCAGCTTAGAAAGGCAGGTTGGGGGGAACAATGAGCAGTTCTTC	CASSLERQVGGNNEQFF
-	-	TRBV29-1	TRBJ1-2	TGCAGCGTCCACGACACCAACTATGGCTACACCTTC	CSVHDTNYGYTF
-	few	TRBV7-9	TRBJ1-1	TGTGCCAGCAGCTTAGTATCAGGAAAGAACACTGAAGCTTTCTTT	CASSLVSGKNTEAFF
TRBD1	-	TRBV27	TRBJ2-2	TGTGCCAGCCGACAGGGGCAGTCTACCGGGGAGCTGTTTTTT	CASRQGQSTGELFF
-	-	TRBV9	TRBJ2-3	TGTGCCACCCGTGCAGATACGCAGTATTTT	CATRADTQYF
-	-	TRBV7-3	TRBJ2-3	TGTGCCAGCAGCTTAAGGAGCGGGTCTTGGGATACGCAGTATTTT	CASSLRSGSWDTQYF
TRBD1	-	TRBV28	TRBJ2-5	TGTGCCAGCAGATGGACAGGGGGGACTATAGGGACCCAGTACTTC	CASRWTGGTIGTQYF
-	few	TRBV11-3	TRBJ2-7	TGTGCCAGCAGCCTCTTGGGCTGCTCCTACGAGCAGTACTTC	CASSLLGCSYEQYF
-	-	TRBV7-2	TRBJ1-4	TGTGCCAGCAGCTTATCGGGAGGTCCCGAAAAACTGTTTTTT	CASSLSGGPEKLFF
TRBD2	-	TRBV7-2	TRBJ2-6	TGTGCCAGCAGCTTAGGGGCGGGGGGTCTTGGCCAGGCCAACGTCCTGACTTTC	CASSLGAGGLGQANVLTF
TRBD1	once	TRBV7-3	TRBJ1-2	TGTGCCAGCAGCCACTGGGACAGAATTTTGATCTATGGCTACACCTTC	CASSHWDRILIYGYTF
-	-	TRBV9	TRBJ1-3	TGTGCCAGCAGCGTAGAGTTTAGGACCTCCCTCCAGGGCTCTGGAAACACCATATATTTT	CASSVEFRTSLQGSGNTIYF
-	-	TRBV28	TRBJ1-5	TGTGCCAGCAGTTTATTATCGGGAATGGGTCAGCCCCAGCATTTT	CASSLLSGMGQPQHF
-	-	TRBV6-5	TRBJ2-7	TGTGCCAGCACCATGACGGGGGACTACGAGCAGTACTTC	CASTMTGDYEQYF
-	-	TRBV10-1	TRBJ2-3	TGCGCCAGCAGTGAAAATCCGGTGGCAGATACGCAGTATTTT	CASSENPVADTQYF
-	-	TRBV4-3	TRBJ2-5	TGCGCCAGCAGCCAAGGGCTCGTGGAGGGATTAGGAGAGACCCAGTACTTC	CASSQGLVEGLGETQYF
TRBD1	-	TRBV6-1	TRBJ2-5	TGTGCCAGCAGTCGGGATGGGACAGACCAAGAGACCCAGTACTTC	CASSRDGTDQETQYF
TRBD1	-	TRBV5-6	TRBJ1-1	TGTGCCAGCAGCCCCGGGACAGGGATTACTGAAGCTTTCTTT	CASSPGTGITEAFF
TRBD2	-	TRBV15	TRBJ2-3	TGTGCCACCAGCCGGGGGACTAGCGGCACAGATACGCAGTATTTT	CATSRGTSGTDTQYF
-	-	TRBV6-1	TRBJ1-2	TGTGCCAGCAGCCTCCTGGCAGGGGCTTCCTATGGCTACACCTTC	CASSLLAGASYGYTF
TRBD1	-	TRBV10-2	TRBJ1-1	TGCGCCAGCAGCGCCGACAGGGGGAGGGAGAACACTGAAGCTTTCTTT	CASSADRGRENTEAFF
TRBD2	-	TRBV5-1	TRBJ2-1	TGCGCCAGCAGCACCATAGCGGGGGGGGACAATGAGCAGTTCTTC	CASSTIAGGDNEQFF
-	once	TRBV5-6	TRBJ2-2	TGTGCCAGCAGCTTTCAGGGGACGGGCACCGGGGAGCTGTTTTTT	CASSFQGTGTGELFF
-	-	TRBV30	TRBJ2-3	TGTGCCTGGAGGGCCCCCCTTAGCACAGATACGCAGTATTTT	CAWRAPLSTDTQYF
-	-	TRBV6-5	TRBJ1-6	TGTGCCAGCAGTTACTCATGGGGAGACTATAATTCACCCCTCCACTTT	CASSYSWGDYNSPLHF
TRBD2	-	TRBV10-3	TRBJ2-1	TGTGCCATCAGTGAGGCCAATAGCGGGGGACGAAACAATGAGCAGTTCTTC	CAISEANSGGRNNEQFF
-	-	TRBV5-1	TRBJ1-5	TGCGCCAGCAGCCGGACAAACTATAGCAATCAGCCCCAGCATTTT	CASSRTNYSNQPQHF
-	-	TRBV11-1	TRBJ2-1	TGTGCCAGCAGCTTAGCGGGGCAGCGAAACTCCTACAATGAGCAGTTCTTC	CASSLAGQRNSYNEQFF
TRBD2	-	TRBV5-1	TRBJ2-7	TGCGCCAGCAGCGACGGGGGACTAGCGGGGGGCCGACCCTACGAGCAGTACTTC	CASSDGGLAGGRPYEQYF
-	-	TRBV7-3	TRBJ1-4	TGTGCCAGCAGCTCCAAAGAGAGTACTAATGAAAAACTGTTTTTT	CASSSKESTNEKLFF
-	-	TRBV4-1	TRBJ1-5	TGCGCCAGCAGCCAAGACGCTGGGATGGGGGGGCGGAATCAGCCCCAGCATTTT	CASSQDAGMGGRNQPQHF
-	-	TRBV18	TRBJ1-1	TGTGCCAGCTCACCAGACATCACTGAAGCTTTCTTT	CASSPDITEAFF
-	-	TRBV29-1	TRBJ1-2	TGCAGCGTTGTAGTGGGCAGTGGCTACACCTTC	CSVVVGSGYTF
-	-	TRBV2	TRBJ1-2	TGTGCCAGCAGTGAATGGGCGGGGGCAAACTATGGCTACACCTTC	CASSEWAGANYGYTF
-	once	TRBV2	TRBJ1-1	TGTGCCAGCATCCGAGACGGGGGCACTGAAGCTTTCTTT	CASIRDGGTEAFF
TRBD2	many	TRBV6-4	TRBJ2-1	TGTGCCAGCAGTGACTCCGGGACTAGCGGGGGGGCCAATGAGCAGTTCTTC	CASSDSGTSGGANEQFF
TRBD1	-	TRBV9	TRBJ1-3	TGTGCCAGCAGCGTTGGACAGGGCCCTGGAAACACCATATATTTT	CASSVGQGPGNTIYF
-	once	TRBV13	TRBJ1-4	TGTGCCAGCAGCTTAGCTGGCGGGGGAAGGGATGAAAAACTGTTTTTT	CASSLAGGGRDEKLFF
TRBD1	-	TRBV6-1	TRBJ1-1	TGTGCCAGCAGTTGGGACAGGGGCCCTGAAGCTTTCTTT	CASSWDRGPEAFF
-	few	TRBV25-1	TRBJ2-3	TGTGCCAGCAGTGAGAGTGTTACGCAGTATTTT	CASSESVTQYF
-	-	TRBV7-9	TRBJ1-1	TGTGCCACCGCCGGAGCGGGGAGATCTGAAGCTTTCTTT	CATAGAGRSEAFF
TRBD2	-	TRBV27	TRBJ2-3	TGTGCAGTCATGGGGGGGACTTCTAGCACAGATACGCAGTATTTT	CAVMGGTSSTDTQYF
TRBD2	few	TRBV15	TRBJ2-5	TGTGCCACCAGCAGAGATAGGGCTAGCGGGGAGACCCAGTACTTC	CATSRDRASGETQYF
TRBD1	-	TRBV27	TRBJ1-2	TGTGCCAGCAGCCAAGACAGGGTCAGAGGCTACACCTTC	CASSQDRVRGYTF
-	-	TRBV7-8	TRBJ2-7	TGTGCCAGCAGCACAGGAGTCGAGCAGTACTTC	CASSTGVEQYF
TRBD2	-	TRBV18	TRBJ2-1	TGTGCCAGCTCACGTAGCGGGGAGGGGTACAATGAGCAGTTCTTC	CASSRSGEGYNEQFF
TRBD1	-	TRBV29-1	TRBJ1-5	TGCAGCGTTCGCCGGGACAGGGATCAGCCCCAGCATTTT	CSVRRDRDQPQHF
-	-	TRBV28	TRBJ2-2	TGTGCCAGCAGTTTGGGGCAGGCCCTAAACACCGGGGAGCTGTTTTTT	CASSLGQALNTGELFF
-	-	TRBV7-2	TRBJ1-2	TGTGCCAGCAGCAATGCAGGGAAGGGCTATGGCTACACCTTC	CASSNAGKGYGYTF
-	-	TRBV5-1	TRBJ2-7	TGCGCCAGCATCTCAGGGGCCCCCGGAGAAGAGCAGTACTTC	CASISGAPGEEQYF
TRBD1	-	TRBV9	TRBJ2-4	TGTGCCAGCAGCGACCGGGACAGAATTTTAACTAACAAAAACATTCAGTACTTC	CASSDRDRILTNKNIQYF